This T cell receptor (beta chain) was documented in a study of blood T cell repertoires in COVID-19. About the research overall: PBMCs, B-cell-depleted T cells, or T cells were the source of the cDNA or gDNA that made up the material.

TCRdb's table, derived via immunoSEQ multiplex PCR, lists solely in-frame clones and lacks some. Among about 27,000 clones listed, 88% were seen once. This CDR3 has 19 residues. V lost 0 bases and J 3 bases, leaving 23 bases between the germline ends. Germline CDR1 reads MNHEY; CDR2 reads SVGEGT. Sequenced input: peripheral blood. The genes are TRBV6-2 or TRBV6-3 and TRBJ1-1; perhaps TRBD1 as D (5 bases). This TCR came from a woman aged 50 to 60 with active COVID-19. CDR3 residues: CASSYSTGRAASWDTEAFF. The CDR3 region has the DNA TGTGCCAGCAGTTACTCGACCGGCAGGGCGGCATCATGGGACACTGAAGCTTTCTTT.